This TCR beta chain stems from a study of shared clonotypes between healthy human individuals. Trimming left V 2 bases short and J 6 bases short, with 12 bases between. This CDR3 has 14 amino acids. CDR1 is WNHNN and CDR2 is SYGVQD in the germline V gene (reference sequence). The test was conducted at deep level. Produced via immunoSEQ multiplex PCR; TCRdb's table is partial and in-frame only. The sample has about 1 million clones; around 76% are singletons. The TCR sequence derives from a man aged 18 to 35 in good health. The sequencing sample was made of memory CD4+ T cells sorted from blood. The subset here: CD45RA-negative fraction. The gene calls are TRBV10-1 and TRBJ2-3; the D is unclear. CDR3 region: CASSENSRTDTQYF. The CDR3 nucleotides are TGCGCCAGCAGTGAGAACAGTAGAACGGATACGCAGTATTTT.